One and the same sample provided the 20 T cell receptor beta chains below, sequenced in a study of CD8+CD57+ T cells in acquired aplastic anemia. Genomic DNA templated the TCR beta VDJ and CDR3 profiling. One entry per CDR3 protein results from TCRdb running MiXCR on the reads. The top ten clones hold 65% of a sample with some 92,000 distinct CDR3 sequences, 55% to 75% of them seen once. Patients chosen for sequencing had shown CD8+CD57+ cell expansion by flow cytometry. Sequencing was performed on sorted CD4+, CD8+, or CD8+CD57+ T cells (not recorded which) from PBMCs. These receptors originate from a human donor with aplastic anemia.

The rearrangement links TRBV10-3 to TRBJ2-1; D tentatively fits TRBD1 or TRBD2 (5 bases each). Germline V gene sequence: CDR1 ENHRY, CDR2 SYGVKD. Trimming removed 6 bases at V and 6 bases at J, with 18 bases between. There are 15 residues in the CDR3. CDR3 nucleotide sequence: TGTGCCATCAGCCAAGGGACCACGTTGTTCAATGAGCAGTTCTTC. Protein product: CAISQGTTLFNEQFF.

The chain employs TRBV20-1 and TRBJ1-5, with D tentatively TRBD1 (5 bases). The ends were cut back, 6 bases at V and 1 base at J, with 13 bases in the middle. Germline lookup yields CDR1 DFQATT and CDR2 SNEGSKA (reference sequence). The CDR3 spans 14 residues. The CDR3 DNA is TGCAGTGCGGCAGGGTCTGGGAGCAATCAGCCCCAGCATTTT. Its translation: CSAAGSGSNQPQHF.

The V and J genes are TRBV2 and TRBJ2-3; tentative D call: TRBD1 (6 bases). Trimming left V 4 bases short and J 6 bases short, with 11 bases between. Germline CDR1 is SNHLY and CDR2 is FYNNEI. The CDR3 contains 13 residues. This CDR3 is CASSVPGADTQYF. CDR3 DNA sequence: TGTGCCAGCAGTGTTCCAGGGGCGGATACGCAGTATTTT. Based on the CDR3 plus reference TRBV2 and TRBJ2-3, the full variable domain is EPEVTQTPSHQVTQMGQEVILRCVPISNHLYFYWYRQILGQKVEFLVSFYNNEISEKSEIFDDQFSVERPDGSNFTLKIRSTKLEDSAMYFCASSVPGADTQYFGPGTRLTVL.

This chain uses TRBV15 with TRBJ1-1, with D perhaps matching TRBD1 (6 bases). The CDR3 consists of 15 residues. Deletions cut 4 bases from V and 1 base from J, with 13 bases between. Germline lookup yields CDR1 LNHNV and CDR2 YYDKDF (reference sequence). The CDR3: CATSITGRKNTEAFF. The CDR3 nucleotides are TGTGCCACCAGCATAACAGGGAGGAAGAACACTGAAGCTTTCTTT.

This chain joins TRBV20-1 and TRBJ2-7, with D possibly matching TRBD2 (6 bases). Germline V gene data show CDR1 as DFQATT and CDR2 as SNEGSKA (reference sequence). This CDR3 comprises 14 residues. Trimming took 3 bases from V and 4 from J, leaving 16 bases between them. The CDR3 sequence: CSASVVGTGYEQYF. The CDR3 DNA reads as TGCAGTGCTAGTGTCGTCGGGACTGGATACGAGCAGTACTTC.

The CDR3 nucleotides read TGTGCCATCAGCCGGACAGGGGGTCCAGATACGCAGTATTTT. This gives the protein CAISRTGGPDTQYF. The J gene is TRBJ2-3, the V gene TRBV10-3, with TRBD1 matching over 10 bases. This CDR3 has 14 residues. Germline V lookup: CDR1 ENHRY, CDR2 SYGVKD. Trimming took 6 bases from V and 4 from J; bases not matched to a gene: 4.

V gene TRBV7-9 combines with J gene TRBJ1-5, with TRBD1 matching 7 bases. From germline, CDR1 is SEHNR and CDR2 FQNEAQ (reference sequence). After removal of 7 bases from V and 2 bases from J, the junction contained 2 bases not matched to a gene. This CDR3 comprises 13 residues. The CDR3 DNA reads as TGTGCCAGCACAGGGACAGGCAATCAGCCCCAGCATTTT. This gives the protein CASTGTGNQPQHF.

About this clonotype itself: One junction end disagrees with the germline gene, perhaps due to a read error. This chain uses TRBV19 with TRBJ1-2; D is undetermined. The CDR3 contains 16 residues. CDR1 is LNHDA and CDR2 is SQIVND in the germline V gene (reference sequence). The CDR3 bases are TGCGCCAGTAGTATAGATCTATCCGGGATAGGGTATGGCTACACCTTC. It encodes CASSIDLSGIGYGYTF.

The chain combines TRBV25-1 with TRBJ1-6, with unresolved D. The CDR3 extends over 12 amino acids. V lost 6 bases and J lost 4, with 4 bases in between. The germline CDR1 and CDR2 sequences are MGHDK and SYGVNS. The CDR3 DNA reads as TGTGCCAGCAGGGGTTATAATTCACCCCTCCACTTT. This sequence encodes CASRGYNSPLHF.

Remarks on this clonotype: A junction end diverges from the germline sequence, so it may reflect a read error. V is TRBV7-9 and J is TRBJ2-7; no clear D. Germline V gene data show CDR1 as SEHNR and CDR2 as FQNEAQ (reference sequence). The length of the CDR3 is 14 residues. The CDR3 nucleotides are TGTGCCAGCAGCTCCCCAAGGGCCACCTACGAGCAGTGCTTC. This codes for CASSSPRATYEQCF.

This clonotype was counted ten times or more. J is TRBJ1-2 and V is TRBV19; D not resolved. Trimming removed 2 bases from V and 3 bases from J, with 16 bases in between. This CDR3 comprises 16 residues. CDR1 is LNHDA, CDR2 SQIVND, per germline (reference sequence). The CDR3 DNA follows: TGTGCCAGTAGTATATTTACAGAGAATACTCACTATGGCTACACCTTC. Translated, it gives CASSIFTENTHYGYTF.

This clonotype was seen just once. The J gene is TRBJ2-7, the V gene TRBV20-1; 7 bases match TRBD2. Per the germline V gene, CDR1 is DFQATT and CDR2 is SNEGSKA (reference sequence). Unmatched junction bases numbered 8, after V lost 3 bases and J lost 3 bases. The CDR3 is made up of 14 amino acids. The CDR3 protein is CSARKWTGGYEQYF. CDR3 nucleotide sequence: TGCAGTGCTAGGAAGTGGACGGGAGGCTACGAGCAGTACTTC.

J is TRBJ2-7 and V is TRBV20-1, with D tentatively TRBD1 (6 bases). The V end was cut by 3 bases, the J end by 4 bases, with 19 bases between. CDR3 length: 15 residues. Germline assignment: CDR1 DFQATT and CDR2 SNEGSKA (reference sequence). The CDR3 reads CSARDAHRVSYEQYF. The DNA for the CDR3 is TGCAGTGCTAGGGATGCCCACAGGGTTTCTTACGAGCAGTACTTC.

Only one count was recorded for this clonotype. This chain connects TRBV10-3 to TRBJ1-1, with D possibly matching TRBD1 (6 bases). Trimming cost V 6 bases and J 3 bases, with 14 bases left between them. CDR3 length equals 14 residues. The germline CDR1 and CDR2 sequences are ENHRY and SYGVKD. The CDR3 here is CAIREGTLDTEAFF. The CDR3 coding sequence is TGTGCCATCAGAGAAGGGACACTCGACACTGAAGCTTTCTTT.

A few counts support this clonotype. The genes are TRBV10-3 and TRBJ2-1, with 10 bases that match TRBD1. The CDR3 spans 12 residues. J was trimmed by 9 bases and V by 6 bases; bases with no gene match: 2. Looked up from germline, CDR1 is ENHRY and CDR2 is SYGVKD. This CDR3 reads CAIRTGGPEQFF. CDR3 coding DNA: TGTGCCATCAGGACAGGGGGCCCTGAGCAGTTCTTC.

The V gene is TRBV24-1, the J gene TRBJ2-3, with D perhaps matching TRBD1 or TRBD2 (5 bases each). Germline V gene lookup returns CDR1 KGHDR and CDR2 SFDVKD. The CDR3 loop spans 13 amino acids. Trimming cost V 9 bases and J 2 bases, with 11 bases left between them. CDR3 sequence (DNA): TGTGCCACCTCCCGGGGCCTCACAGATACGCAGTATTTT. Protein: CATSRGLTDTQYF.

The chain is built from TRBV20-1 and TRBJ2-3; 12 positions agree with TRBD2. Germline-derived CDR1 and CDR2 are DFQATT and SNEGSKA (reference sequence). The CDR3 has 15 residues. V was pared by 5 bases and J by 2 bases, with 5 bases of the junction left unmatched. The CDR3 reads CSAQLAGGITDTQYF. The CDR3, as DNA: TGCAGTGCTCAACTAGCGGGGGGCATCACAGATACGCAGTATTTT.

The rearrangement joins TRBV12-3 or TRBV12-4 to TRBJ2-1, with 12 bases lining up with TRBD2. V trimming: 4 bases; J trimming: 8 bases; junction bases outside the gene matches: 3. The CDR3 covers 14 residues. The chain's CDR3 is CASSSSGGAYEQFF. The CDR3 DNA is TGTGCCAGCAGTTCTAGCGGGGGGGCCTATGAGCAGTTCTTC.

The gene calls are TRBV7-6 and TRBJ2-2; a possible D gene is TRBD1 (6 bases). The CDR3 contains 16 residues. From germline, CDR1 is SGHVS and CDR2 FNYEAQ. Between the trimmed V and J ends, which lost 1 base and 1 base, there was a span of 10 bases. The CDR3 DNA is TGTGCCAGCAGCTTAGTACAGGGCGGGAACACCGGGGAGCTGTTTTTT. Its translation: CASSLVQGGNTGELFF.

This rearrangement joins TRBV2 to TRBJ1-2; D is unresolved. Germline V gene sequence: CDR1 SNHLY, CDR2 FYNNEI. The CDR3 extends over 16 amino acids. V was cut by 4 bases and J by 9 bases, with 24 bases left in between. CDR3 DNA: TGTGCCAGCAGTGGTGGAAACGTTTATTACCGGTTTCGCTACACCTTC. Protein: CASSGGNVYYRFRYTF.